These 28 T cell receptor beta chains were sequenced from one sample in a study of siplizumab effects on memory and regulatory T cells (dated 2019 in TCRdb). Receptors were amplified or captured by the immunoSEQ multiplex PCR assay. In TCRdb, the immuneACCESS table is reduced to in-frame sequences with V and J assigned. These tables do not hold every clone; where another copy was compared, an unresolved V gene accounts for under half, and the others remain unexplained. For this sample there are about 100,000 clones; about 91% appear just once. The top ten constitute 0.65% to 0.8% of the sample. The sample consisted of Tregs sorted from blood. The receptors stem from a human donor in good health.

The CDR3: CASTISGTYEQYF. The CDR3 nucleotides are TGTGCCAGCACTATTAGCGGGACTTACGAGCAGTACTTC. The chain employs TRBV5-4 and TRBJ2-7; 8 bases are shared with TRBD2. The germline CDR1 and CDR2 sequences are SGHNT and YYREEE (reference sequence). The CDR3 loop spans 13 amino acids. V lost 6 bases to trimming and J lost 4 bases; unmatched junction nucleotides: 6.

V and J are TRBV15 and TRBJ1-2; D ambiguous. This CDR3 is 13 amino acids long. Germline lookup yields CDR1 LNHNV and CDR2 YYDKDF (reference sequence). V was shortened by 3 bases and J by 4 bases, with 9 bases between the two germline ends. The chain's CDR3 is CATSSQEGYGYTF. CDR3 in DNA: TGTGCCACCAGCAGTCAGGAAGGCTATGGCTACACCTTC.

This clone was recorded a few times. The rearrangement links TRBV7-8 to TRBJ1-5, with D hard to call. The CDR3 length is 15 residues. Trimming removed 2 bases from V and 0 bases from J, with 8 bases in between. Germline-derived CDR1 and CDR2 are SGHVS and FQNEAQ. CDR3 protein: CASSLTEHSNQPQHF. In nucleotides, the CDR3 is TGTGCCAGCAGCTTAACTGAACATAGCAATCAGCCCCAGCATTTT.

V usage is TRBV7-6 and J usage is TRBJ1-1; unclear D gene. Germline CDR1 and CDR2: SGHVS and FNYEAQ. CDR3 length: 14 amino acids. V was cut by 0 bases and J by 2 bases, with 7 bases left in between. As DNA, the CDR3 is TGTGCCAGCAGCTTAGCGCAGGAAAACACTGAAGCTTTCTTT. Protein: CASSLAQENTEAFF.

The chain joins TRBV4-1 to TRBJ1-2; tentative D call: TRBD1 (6 bases). V was shortened by 0 bases and J by 2 bases, with 7 bases between the two germline ends. CDR1 and CDR2 from the germline V gene are MGHRA and YSYEKL. This CDR3 is 14 amino acids long. CDR3 coding DNA: TGCGCCAGCAGCCAAGACGGACAGAACTATGGCTACACCTTC. Translated: CASSQDGQNYGYTF.

The chain employs TRBV10-3 and TRBJ2-7, with D possibly matching TRBD1 (5 bases). The CDR3 has 14 amino acids. The germline V gene encodes CDR1 ENHRY and CDR2 SYGVKD. Trimming removed 4 bases from V and 4 bases from J, with 14 bases in between. Here the CDR3 reads CAISGLGRRYEQYF. CDR3 DNA sequence: TGTGCCATCAGTGGGCTGGGGCGAAGATACGAGCAGTACTTC.

The J gene is TRBJ1-5, the V gene TRBV6-6; D unclear. Germline CDR1 and CDR2: MNHNY and SVGAGI (reference sequence). CDR3 length: 12 amino acids. Trimming stripped 6 bases from V and 0 bases from J, with 3 bases between. CDR3 amino acids: CASSFSNQPQHF. In nucleotides, the CDR3 is TGTGCCAGCAGCTTTAGCAATCAGCCCCAGCATTTT.

DNA for the CDR3: TGTGCCAGCACCATAAGTGGGGGCTTCTATGGCTACACCTTC. Protein product: CASTISGGFYGYTF. The chain couples TRBV28 to TRBJ1-2; D might be TRBD1 (6 bases). CDR1 and CDR2 from the germline V gene are MDHEN and SYDVKM. The CDR3 spans 14 residues. With 7 bases removed from V and 4 bases from J, the gap between germline ends came to 16 bases.

The chain joins TRBV29-1 to TRBJ2-7, with D perhaps being TRBD1 or TRBD2 (5 bases each). The V gene lost 6 bases and the J gene lost 6 bases, with 12 bases spanning the gap. Germline lookup yields CDR1 SQVTM and CDR2 ANQGSEA. This CDR3 is 11 amino acids long. The CDR3 DNA follows: TGCAGCGTCGGGGCGCCGACCGAGCAGTACTTC. Translated, it gives CSVGAPTEQYF.

V usage is TRBV19 and J usage is TRBJ1-2; D is unclear. Deletions cut 6 bases from V and 2 bases from J, with 16 bases between. Per germline, CDR1 LNHDA and CDR2 SQIVND (reference sequence). The CDR3 is 15 amino acids. The CDR3 spells CASRMEAMPNYGYTF. DNA of the CDR3: TGTGCCAGTAGGATGGAGGCTATGCCAAACTATGGCTACACCTTC. The full variable domain, completed using reference TRBV19 and TRBJ1-2, is DGGITQSPKYLFRKEGQNVTLSCEQNLNHDAMYWYRQDPGQGLRLIYYSQIVNDFQKGDIAEGYSVSREKKESFPLTVTSAQKNPTAFYLCASRMEAMPNYGYTFGSGTRLTVV.

This chain joins TRBV6-5 and TRBJ1-6; D is uncertain. Trimming shortened V by 6 bases and J by 0 bases, and 9 bases separated the two germline ends. The germline V gene encodes CDR1 MNHEY and CDR2 SVGAGI. The CDR3 loop spans 15 amino acids. The CDR3 sequence: CASRSQNSYNSPLHF. The DNA of the CDR3 is TGTGCCAGCAGATCACAAAACTCCTATAATTCACCCCTCCACTTT.

The genes are TRBV19 and TRBJ2-5; D may correspond to TRBD1 or TRBD2 (6 bases each). CDR1 is LNHDA, CDR2 SQIVND, per germline (reference sequence). The CDR3 is 16 residues long. V gave up 4 bases and J gave up 3 bases, with 18 bases separating them. The CDR3 loop is CASSTSRGVFEETQYF. DNA of the CDR3: TGTGCCAGTAGTACCTCTAGGGGGGTTTTTGAAGAGACCCAGTACTTC.

This chain joins TRBV6-5 and TRBJ2-7; 14 nucleotides match TRBD2. V shed 6 bases and J 13 bases; nucleotides not matched to a gene: 11. This CDR3 has 14 amino acids. Per the germline V gene, CDR1 is MNHEY and CDR2 is SVGAGI. The chain's CDR3 is CASRERTSGRIFYF. As DNA, the CDR3 is TGTGCCAGCAGGGAAAGGACTAGCGGGAGGATTTTCTACTTC.

V is TRBV15 and J is TRBJ2-2; D might be TRBD2 (6 bases). V gave up 5 bases and J gave up 6 bases, with 16 bases separating them. The V gene's germline CDR1 is LNHNV and CDR2 YYDKDF (reference sequence). The CDR3 sequence is 15 residues long. CDR3 sequence (DNA): TGTGCCACCAGCCTAGAGGCTAGCGTCCCCGGGGAGCTGTTTTTT. Protein product: CATSLEASVPGELFF.

The chain couples TRBV2 to TRBJ1-5; tentative D call: TRBD1 (6 bases). V was clipped by 3 bases and J by 1 base, with 16 bases between them. In germline, CDR1 is SNHLY, CDR2 FYNNEI. This CDR3 is built from 17 residues. CDR3 sequence (DNA): TGTGCCAGCAGTGACTGGGGGGCGGGGTGGAGCAATCAGCCCCAGCATTTT. Translated, it gives CASSDWGAGWSNQPQHF.

This clone was found once. This sequence joins TRBV7-9 and TRBJ1-5, with 7 bases identical to TRBD1. The length of the CDR3 is 14 residues. CDR1 is SEHNR, CDR2 FQNEAQ, per germline (reference sequence). J was trimmed by 2 bases and V by 5 bases; bases with no gene match: 3. The DNA for the CDR3 is TGTGCCAGCAGCCTACAGGGGCGCAATCAGCCCCAGCATTTT. This sequence encodes CASSLQGRNQPQHF.

This clone was found once. The chain combines TRBV18 with TRBJ2-7; 10 nucleotides match TRBD1. Per germline, CDR1 KGHSH and CDR2 LQKENI. The V segment lost 3 bases and the J segment 5 bases; nucleotides outside the gene matches: 7. The CDR3 length is 15 residues. CDR3 in DNA: TGTGCCAGCTCACCGAGGACAGGGGGTCTCGACGAGCAGTACTTC. Encoded protein: CASSPRTGGLDEQYF.

V is TRBV27 and J is TRBJ2-7; the D is unclear. This CDR3 has 13 residues. V gave up 4 bases and J gave up 7 bases, with 14 bases separating them. CDR1 MNHEY and CDR2 SMNVEV come from the germline V gene (reference sequence). CDR3 nucleotides: TGTGCCAGCAGTTCCCAGTTTTCCCCTGAGCAGTACTTC. This sequence encodes CASSSQFSPEQYF.

This sequence joins TRBV7-9 and TRBJ2-7; the match to TRBD1 covers 10 bases. Germline loops: CDR1 SEHNR, CDR2 FQNEAQ (reference sequence). With V trimmed by 3 bases and J by 10 bases, 15 bases remained unmatched. The CDR3 totals 16 residues. In DNA form, the CDR3 reads TGTGCCAGCAGCTTTCCTGACCCGGGACAGGGGAACTTACAGTACTTC. Translated: CASSFPDPGQGNLQYF.

The chain joins TRBV5-8 to TRBJ2-1, with D perhaps being TRBD1 or TRBD2 (5 bases each). The CDR3 is 15 residues long. V lost 2 bases, J lost 0 bases, and 9 bases lay in between. The V gene's germline CDR1 is SGHTS and CDR2 YDEGEE. The CDR3 loop reads CASSFPGSSYNEQFF. CDR3 in DNA: TGTGCCAGCAGCTTCCCAGGGAGCTCCTACAATGAGCAGTTCTTC. Using reference TRBV5-8 and TRBJ2-1 for the parts outside the CDR3, the full variable domain is EAGVTQSPTHLIKTRGQQATLRCSPISGHTSVYWYQQALGLGLQFLLWYDEGEERNRGNFPPRFSGRQFPNYSSELNVNALELEDSALYLCASSFPGSSYNEQFFGPGTRLTVL.

The chain carries TRBV28 and TRBJ2-4; 8 nucleotides agree with TRBD2. V was pared by 5 bases and J by 7 bases, with 10 bases of the junction left unmatched. The CDR3 has 15 amino acids. Germline CDR1 is MDHEN and CDR2 is SYDVKM. The DNA of the CDR3 is TGTGCCAGCAGTGCCGGGACTAGATACGGGAACATTCAGTACTTC. Its translation: CASSAGTRYGNIQYF.

V gene TRBV7-2 combines with J gene TRBJ2-5; 11 positions match TRBD2. There are 16 residues in the CDR3. J lost 9 bases, V lost 5 bases, and 14 bases had no gene match. CDR1 and CDR2 (germline): SGHTA, FQGNSA. This CDR3 reads CASSIRLAGPLRAQYF. In nucleotides, the CDR3 is TGTGCCAGCAGCATTCGACTAGCGGGACCCCTACGAGCCCAGTACTTC.

V and J are TRBV19 and TRBJ2-1, with 11 bases identical to TRBD2. Germline V lookup: CDR1 LNHDA, CDR2 SQIVND (reference sequence). This CDR3 has 15 amino acids. With 4 bases clipped from V and 6 bases from J, the junction kept 5 bases outside the gene matches. The DNA of the CDR3 is TGTGCCAGTAGTACCGGGACTAGCGGACCCAATGAGCAGTTCTTC. This sequence encodes CASSTGTSGPNEQFF.

For the CDR3, the DNA is TGTGCCAGCAGCATGCGAAGCGGAACCTACAATGAGCAGTTCTTC. Translated: CASSMRSGTYNEQFF. The chain recombines TRBV7-2 with TRBJ2-1; D might be TRBD2 (5 bases). Germline V gene data show CDR1 as SGHTA and CDR2 as FQGNSA. This CDR3 spans 15 amino acids. V was trimmed by 5 bases and J by 2 bases, leaving 13 bases between them.

Comments on this clone: The junction differs from germline at one of its ends, possibly a read error. This chain links TRBV7-7 with TRBJ2-1, with a tentative D call TRBD2 (5 bases). The CDR3 covers 15 residues. Germline CDR1 is SSHAT and CDR2 is FNYEAQ (reference sequence). CDR3 in DNA: TGTGCTAGCAGCCTCACCGAGGGCAACTACAATGAGCAGTTCTTC. Translated, it gives CASSLTEGNYNEQFF.

This clone was detected a few times. The V call is TRBV2, the J call TRBJ1-1; TRBD1 might be the D (5 bases). Germline V gene lookup returns CDR1 SNHLY and CDR2 FYNNEI. Trimming pared 7 bases from V and 14 bases from J, leaving 17 bases between. This CDR3 region has 11 residues. The CDR3 reads CASTQRGRLFF. CDR3 bases: TGTGCCAGCACTCAAAGGGGCAGGCTGTTCTTT.

The rearrangement links TRBV9 to TRBJ2-2; no definite D call. The V gene's germline CDR1 is SGDLS and CDR2 YYNGEE. The CDR3 spans 13 residues. Trimming stripped 0 bases from V and 7 bases from J, with 7 bases between. The CDR3 bases are TGTGCCAGCAGCGTAGAACTCGGCGGGGAGCTGTTTTTT. Translating it yields CASSVELGGELFF.

This chain uses TRBV6-5 with TRBJ1-5, with unresolved D. The V end was cut by 5 bases, the J end by 0 bases, with 8 bases between. The CDR3 consists of 14 residues. The germline V gene encodes CDR1 MNHEY and CDR2 SVGAGI. The CDR3 DNA follows: TGTGCCAGCAGTACTACAGTTAGCAATCAGCCCCAGCATTTT. This codes for CASSTTVSNQPQHF.